The clone carrying this TCR beta chain has only one observation. The antigen remains unidentified. A clone one base away is much larger, so this may be a read error. Lacking the conserved final phenylalanine or tryptophan, this CDR3 likely reflects a read error. This specimen comes from a study of identical twins. Points from the study as a whole: Insertion counts were lower in abundant cord blood beta clonotypes, a trend that memory repertoires did not show.

TCRdb reanalysed the 5' RACE reads using MiXCR and keeps one entry per CDR3 protein. Among 200,000 to 250,000 distinct CDR3 sequences, 5.5% to 7% were seen once, and the ten largest hold roughly 3.6%. The data also belong to a second study, concerning yellow fever vaccine responses in identical twins.

Sample: memory (CD45RO+) T cells sorted from blood. This receptor was identified in a woman aged 18-30 years in good health.

CDR3 protein: CASSGGSGTGFEAFS. CDR3 sequence (DNA): TGCGCCAGCAGCGGAGGTTCCGGGACAGGGTTTGAAGCTTTCTCT. The chain uses TRBV5-1 and TRBJ1-1; 9 bases map to TRBD1. The CDR3 contains 15 residues. The germline gives CDR1 SGHRS, CDR2 YFSETQ. J gave up 7 bases and V 4 bases, and 11 bases lay outside the gene matches.